Listed here are 30 T cell receptor beta chains from one sample, sequenced in a study of OX40 agonist ivuxolimab in advanced cancers. Assay used: immunoSEQ multiplex PCR; TCRdb lists only in-frame clones, some missing. The sample shows 45,000 to 75,000 clones, approximately 80% of them seen only once. The specimen was CD4+ or CD8+ T cells sorted from blood, collected in a trial of the OX40 agonist ivuxolimab. Source of these receptors: an adult with an advanced solid tumor such as melanoma, head and neck, liver or kidney cancer.

The chain uses TRBV5-4 and TRBJ2-1; the match to TRBD1 covers 8 bases. CDR1 is SGHNT, CDR2 YYREEE, per germline (reference sequence). V shed 4 bases, J shed 7 bases, and the junction held 10 bases outside the gene matches. The CDR3 runs 15 residues. CDR3 nucleotide sequence: TGTGCCAGCAGCCAAGGACAGGGAGCGCAAAATGAGCAGTTCTTC. Translation: CASSQGQGAQNEQFF.

The chain uses TRBV6-1 and TRBJ2-2, with D perhaps matching TRBD2 (5 bases). The V and J ends lost 10 bases and 4 bases respectively, with 13 bases between them. The CDR3 length is 13 residues. Germline CDR1 and CDR2: MNHNS and SASEGT. The chain's CDR3 is CATRGEITGELFF. As DNA, the CDR3 is TGTGCCACCCGGGGAGAAATCACCGGGGAGCTGTTTTTT.

The CDR3 is CAIAGGYEQYF. The CDR3 DNA is TGTGCCATCGCAGGGGGATACGAGCAGTACTTC. The chain is built from TRBV10-3 and TRBJ2-7, with 7 positions matching TRBD1. Germline trimming cut 8 bases from V and 4 bases from J; bases unmatched to any gene: 2. In germline, CDR1 is ENHRY, CDR2 SYGVKD. The CDR3 is made up of 11 amino acids.

A single count supports this clone. This CDR3 is CASSPSRGTGELFF. The CDR3 nucleotides read TGTGCCAGTAGTCCTTCTAGGGGGACCGGGGAGCTGTTTTTT. The chain carries TRBV19 and TRBJ2-2, with a weak D call TRBD1 (6 bases). Deletions cut 5 bases from V and 5 bases from J, with 12 bases between. CDR3 length: 14 residues. The germline V gene has CDR1 LNHDA and CDR2 SQIVND (reference sequence).

This clone occurred a few times. The gene calls are TRBV4-1 and TRBJ1-2, with D uncertain. Trimming left V 4 bases short and J 4 bases short, with 22 bases between. The germline V gene encodes CDR1 MGHRA and CDR2 YSYEKL. The CDR3 covers 17 residues. This chain's CDR3 is CASSREWINGLVYGYTF. DNA of the CDR3: TGCGCCAGCAGCCGGGAATGGATAAATGGGCTAGTCTATGGCTACACCTTC.

This sequence joins TRBV11-2 and TRBJ1-3; D might be TRBD1 (5 bases). The CDR3 runs 15 residues. Per the germline V gene, CDR1 is SGHAT and CDR2 is FQNNGV. V shed 4 bases and J shed 0 bases, with 10 bases lying between them. The CDR3 DNA is TGTGCCAGCAGCTCCCAACAGGTCTCTGGAAACACCATATATTTT. This translates into CASSSQQVSGNTIYF.

The chain is built from TRBV2 and TRBJ1-3, with D perhaps TRBD1 (6 bases). The CDR3 is made up of 14 amino acids. Germline CDR1 reads SNHLY; CDR2 reads FYNNEI. V lost 8 bases and J lost 2, with 13 bases in between. The CDR3 sequence is CASRRQAPGNTIYF. The CDR3 DNA sequence: TGTGCCAGCCGGAGACAGGCTCCTGGAAACACCATATATTTT.

The genes are TRBV4-2 and TRBJ2-7; D possibly matches TRBD1 or TRBD2 (5 bases each). In germline, CDR1 is LGHNA, CDR2 YNFKEQ. The CDR3 has 16 residues. Trimming took 0 bases from V and 3 from J, leaving 15 bases between them. CDR3 DNA sequence: TGTGCCAGCAGCCAAGATCTGAGGGGATCCCTCTACGAGCAGTACTTC. Translating gives CASSQDLRGSLYEQYF.

The J gene is TRBJ2-7, the V gene TRBV19; TRBD1 agrees at 11 bases. V was pared by 4 bases and J by 2 bases, with 4 bases of the junction left unmatched. The germline gives CDR1 LNHDA, CDR2 SQIVND (reference sequence). CDR3 length: 15 amino acids. The CDR3 loop reads CASSTPGQGAYEQYF. CDR3 coding DNA: TGTGCCAGTAGTACCCCGGGACAGGGGGCCTACGAGCAGTACTTC.

The V and J genes are TRBV5-6 and TRBJ2-6; perhaps TRBD1 as D (5 bases). The V gene lost 6 bases and the J gene lost 0 bases, with 13 bases spanning the gap. This CDR3 has 16 amino acids. Per germline, CDR1 SGHDT and CDR2 YYEEEE. CDR3 in amino acids: CASTITGRSGANVLTF. The CDR3 DNA is TGTGCCAGCACTATTACAGGCCGCTCTGGGGCCAACGTCCTGACTTTC.

The chain employs TRBV25-1 and TRBJ2-1, with TRBD1 identical over 12 bases. The junction had 6 bases not matched to a gene; V was cut back by 6 bases and J by 9 bases. This CDR3 spans 14 amino acids. Germline CDR1 reads MGHDK; CDR2 reads SYGVNS. This CDR3 reads CASRGTGGRSEQFF. Written as DNA, the CDR3 is TGTGCCAGCAGGGGGACAGGGGGCCGGAGTGAGCAGTTCTTC. The whole variable domain, filled in from reference TRBV25-1 and TRBJ2-1, reads EADIYQTPRYLVIGTGKKITLECSQTMGHDKMYWYQQDPGMELHLIHYSYGVNSTEKGDLSSESTVSRIRTEHFPLTLESARPSHTSQYLCASRGTGGRSEQFFGPGTRLTVL.

The chain combines TRBV7-2 with TRBJ2-3, with 7 positions matching TRBD1. The CDR3 has 15 amino acids. V shed 2 bases and J 2 bases; nucleotides not matched to a gene: 4. CDR1 is SGHTA, CDR2 FQGNSA, per germline. CDR3 loop: CASSLMGQNTDTQYF. The CDR3 DNA sequence: TGTGCCAGCAGCTTAATGGGACAGAACACAGATACGCAGTATTTT.

The chain combines TRBV2 with TRBJ2-5; D is perhaps TRBD2 (6 bases). CDR3 size: 15 residues. Germline V gives CDR1 SNHLY, CDR2 FYNNEI. Trimming removed 5 bases from V and 5 bases from J, with 18 bases in between. The CDR3 loop is CASSLSGFGRETQYF. The CDR3 nucleotides are TGTGCCAGCAGTTTGAGCGGGTTTGGGCGGGAGACCCAGTACTTC.

This chain joins TRBV5-1 and TRBJ2-7, with 9 bases aligning to TRBD1. The CDR3 extends over 15 amino acids. Trimming cost V 0 bases and J 6 bases; bases outside gene matches: 7. Germline V lookup: CDR1 SGHRS, CDR2 YFSETQ. Here the CDR3 reads CASSLGTGVSSEQYF. CDR3 sequence (DNA): TGCGCCAGCAGCTTGGGGACAGGGGTTTCTTCCGAGCAGTACTTC.

The rearrangement uses TRBV19 and TRBJ1-1; tentatively, D is TRBD1 (6 bases). This CDR3 is 17 amino acids long. Germline V lookup: CDR1 LNHDA, CDR2 SQIVND (reference sequence). V gave up 7 bases and J gave up 5 bases, with 26 bases separating them. CDR3 sequence: CASIGPEEDSLVTEAFF. The DNA of the CDR3 is TGTGCCAGTATTGGACCCGAGGAGGACAGCCTGGTGACTGAAGCTTTCTTT.

The chain links TRBV6-6 to TRBJ2-3; D is ambiguous. Germline V gene lookup returns CDR1 MNHNY and CDR2 SVGAGI (reference sequence). V lost 2 bases, J lost 1 base, and 10 bases lay in between. This CDR3 comprises 15 residues. This CDR3 reads CASSYMSAGTDTQYF. CDR3 nucleotide sequence: TGTGCCAGCAGTTACATGTCGGCGGGCACAGATACGCAGTATTTT.

This rearrangement joins TRBV19 to TRBJ1-4; 9 bases map to TRBD1. V dropped 5 bases and J dropped 11; count of bases not matched to a gene: 15. The CDR3 totals 16 residues. Germline V CDR1 and CDR2: LNHDA, SQIVND (reference sequence). CDR3 sequence reads: CASSRQGGQGLRKLFF. The CDR3 DNA reads TGTGCCAGTAGTCGCCAAGGGGGACAGGGCCTGAGGAAACTGTTTTTT.

Only a few counts were recorded for this clone. The rearrangement links TRBV9 to TRBJ1-2, with D perhaps matching TRBD1 (5 bases). Deletions cut 1 base from V and 0 bases from J, with 19 bases between. From germline, CDR1 is SGDLS and CDR2 YYNGEE. The CDR3 runs 18 residues. This chain's CDR3 is CASSVWDQPSGANYGYTF. DNA for the CDR3: TGTGCCAGCAGCGTATGGGACCAGCCAAGTGGGGCTAACTATGGCTACACCTTC.

The chain carries TRBV19 and TRBJ2-3, with 7 bases aligning to TRBD1. Losses at the gene ends were 5 bases for V and 3 bases for J; bases not matched to a gene: 8. Per germline, CDR1 LNHDA and CDR2 SQIVND (reference sequence). The CDR3 sequence is 15 residues long. The CDR3 loop reads CASSRYRGGTDTQYF. CDR3 DNA sequence: TGTGCCAGTAGTCGGTACAGGGGTGGGACAGATACGCAGTATTTT. Full variable domain (missing parts from reference TRBV19 and TRBJ2-3): DGGITQSPKYLFRKEGQNVTLSCEQNLNHDAMYWYRQDPGQGLRLIYYSQIVNDFQKGDIAEGYSVSREKKESFPLTVTSAQKNPTAFYLCASSRYRGGTDTQYFGPGTRLTVL.

The chain links TRBV6-1 to TRBJ1-1; D is perhaps TRBD1 (6 bases). The V end was cut by 7 bases, the J end by 0 bases, with 12 bases between. Germline values: CDR1 MNHNS, CDR2 SASEGT. CDR3 size: 14 residues. The CDR3 here is CASTQGLVNTEAFF. In nucleotides, the CDR3 is TGTGCCAGCACACAGGGTTTGGTGAACACTGAAGCTTTCTTT.

The V and J genes are TRBV5-6 and TRBJ1-2; D ambiguous. V was trimmed by 4 bases and J by 2 bases, leaving 9 bases between them. Germline loops: CDR1 SGHDT, CDR2 YYEEEE. CDR3 length: 13 residues. The DNA for the CDR3 is TGTGCCAGCAGCATACAGTTAAACTATGGCTACACCTTC. This translates into CASSIQLNYGYTF. The full variable domain, its missing parts supplied by reference TRBV5-6 and TRBJ1-2, is DAGVTQSPTHLIKTRGQQVTLRCSPKSGHDTVSWYQQALGQGPQFIFQYYEEEERQRGNFPDRFSGHQFPNYSSELNVNALLLGDSALYLCASSIQLNYGYTFGSGTRLTVV.

The table lists this clone with a count of one. The rearrangement links TRBV15 to TRBJ2-1; D remains ambiguous. With 1 base removed from V and 9 bases from J, the gap between germline ends came to 10 bases. The CDR3 loop spans 13 amino acids. CDR1 LNHNV and CDR2 YYDKDF come from the germline V gene (reference sequence). CDR3 loop: CATSRGANVEQFF. DNA for the CDR3: TGTGCCACCAGCAGAGGCGCTAATGTTGAGCAGTTCTTC.

This chain links TRBV5-1 with TRBJ2-1; D is undetermined. Germline loops: CDR1 SGHRS, CDR2 YFSETQ. This CDR3 spans 15 amino acids. With 0 bases removed from V and 2 bases from J, the gap between germline ends came to 9 bases. CDR3 sequence: CASSLVAGPYNEQFF. The DNA for the CDR3 is TGCGCCAGCAGCTTGGTAGCAGGCCCCTACAATGAGCAGTTCTTC.

This rearrangement joins TRBV4-2 to TRBJ1-4; 7 nucleotides align to TRBD1. The CDR3 totals 14 residues. Germline V gene data show CDR1 as LGHNA and CDR2 as YNFKEQ. J gave up 7 bases and V 0 bases, and 2 bases lay outside the gene matches. The CDR3 nucleotides are TGTGCCAGCAGCCAAGACAACAGGGGTGAAAAACTGTTTTTT. Amino acids: CASSQDNRGEKLFF.

The genes are TRBV5-4 and TRBJ2-2; D is uncertain. Germline-derived CDR1 and CDR2 are SGHNT and YYREEE (reference sequence). The CDR3 totals 13 residues. V lost 1 base to trimming and J lost 6 bases, with 7 bases between them. The chain's CDR3 is CASSLIGSGELFF. CDR3 nucleotide sequence: TGTGCCAGCAGCTTGATTGGGTCCGGGGAGCTGTTTTTT.

This chain uses TRBV27 with TRBJ1-2; TRBD1 is a possible D gene (6 bases). This CDR3 is 15 amino acids long. V lost 8 bases, J lost 4 bases, and 20 bases lay in between. Germline-derived CDR1 and CDR2 are MNHEY and SMNVEV (reference sequence). The CDR3 here is CASCRQSTGVYGYTF. The CDR3 bases are TGTGCCAGCTGTCGCCAGTCGACAGGAGTCTATGGCTACACCTTC.

The J gene is TRBJ2-1, the V gene TRBV6-1, with TRBD2 matching 12 bases. Germline V lookup: CDR1 MNHNS, CDR2 SASEGT. The ends lost 4 bases at V and 6 bases at J; junction bases unmatched: 4. CDR3 size: 15 residues. This CDR3 is CASSATSGSVNEQFF. The CDR3 DNA is TGTGCCAGCAGTGCGACTAGCGGGAGTGTCAATGAGCAGTTCTTC.

This chain joins TRBV9 and TRBJ2-3, with 8 bases aligning to TRBD2. The V gene's germline CDR1 is SGDLS and CDR2 YYNGEE. Germline trimming cut 4 bases from V and 5 bases from J; bases unmatched to any gene: 15. The CDR3 runs 17 residues. DNA of the CDR3: TGTGCCAGCAGCACAGGTGGTAGCGGGGCCCCTCTAGATACGCAGTATTTT. Translating it yields CASSTGGSGAPLDTQYF.

This clone was seen a few times. DNA of the CDR3: TGTGCCAGCTCACCACCGCAGGGTACTGGAAACACCATATATTTT. This translates into CASSPPQGTGNTIYF. The V call is TRBV18, the J call TRBJ1-3; tentatively, D is TRBD1 (5 bases). Germline V gene lookup returns CDR1 KGHSH and CDR2 LQKENI. The CDR3 consists of 15 residues. Trimming cost V 0 bases and J 2 bases, with 8 bases left between them.

The rearrangement uses TRBV7-9 and TRBJ1-3; D unclear. Germline CDR1 reads SEHNR; CDR2 reads FQNEAQ (reference sequence). V was clipped by 3 bases and J by 3 bases, with 3 bases between them. The CDR3 is made up of 12 amino acids. This CDR3 is CASSLSGNTIYF. In DNA form, the CDR3 reads TGTGCCAGCAGCTTGAGTGGAAACACCATATATTTT. The variable domain in full, completed from reference TRBV7-9 and TRBJ1-3, reads DTGVSQNPRHKITKRGQNVTFRCDPISEHNRLYWYRQTLGQGPEFLTYFQNEAQLEKSRLLSDRFSAERPKGSFSTLEIQRTEQGDSAMYLCASSLSGNTIYFGEGSWLTVV.